Listed here are 22 T cell receptor beta chains from one sample, sequenced in a study of sequential checkpoint blockade in melanoma (dated by TCRdb to the late 2010s). The treatment or condition label corresponds to: randomized to nivolumab then ipilimumab (arm A) or the reverse (arm B). Library method: the immunoSEQ multiplex PCR assay. TCRdb limited this immuneACCESS table to in-frame rearrangements with V and J called. A share of clones is missing; checked studies link under half to unresolved V genes, and the rest is unexplained. Within this sample are roughly 5,400 clones, with roughly 18% of them counted one time only. Jointly, the top ten make up over 7.5% of the sample. The sample here was tumor tissue (inferred from file names), taken from a patient given nivolumab and ipilimumab in sequence. These receptors came from a human donor with melanoma.

The rearrangement uses TRBV28 and TRBJ2-7, with 11 bases that match TRBD1. With V trimmed by 6 bases and J by 9 bases, 10 bases remained unmatched. Germline V gene lookup returns CDR1 MDHEN and CDR2 SYDVKM. The CDR3 spans 14 residues. CDR3 sequence: CASRPGTGGFGQYF. The CDR3 DNA reads as TGTGCCAGCAGACCCGGGACAGGGGGGTTTGGGCAGTACTTC.

The chain links TRBV28 to TRBJ2-7, with 7 positions matching TRBD1. The V segment lost 6 bases and the J segment 2 bases; nucleotides outside the gene matches: 7. Germline V CDR1 and CDR2: MDHEN, SYDVKM. This CDR3 has 14 residues. CDR3 sequence reads: CASRRATGTYEQYF. The CDR3 DNA reads as TGTGCCAGCAGGAGAGCGACAGGGACCTACGAGCAGTACTTC.

This CDR3 reads CASSFSGTSTGELFF. In DNA, the CDR3 is TGTGCCAGCAGCTTTTCAGGGACGAGCACCGGGGAGCTGTTTTTT. The J gene is TRBJ2-2, the V gene TRBV11-3; D could derive from TRBD1 or TRBD2 (5 bases each). V was cut by 3 bases and J by 4 bases, with 12 bases left in between. Per germline, CDR1 SGHNT and CDR2 YENEEA. This CDR3 is built from 15 residues. Combining the CDR3 with reference TRBV11-3 and TRBJ2-2 gives the whole variable domain EAGVVQSPRYKIIEKKQPVAFWCNPISGHNTLYWYLQNLGQGPELLIRYENEEAVDDSQLPKDRFSAERLKGVDSTLKIQPAELGDSAVYLCASSFSGTSTGELFFGEGSRLTVL.

By proportion, this clone is medium-sized (0.01 to 0.1%). The chain employs TRBV9 and TRBJ2-4, with D perhaps TRBD1 or TRBD2 (5 bases each). Trimming removed 4 bases at V and 11 bases at J, with 16 bases between. This CDR3 is built from 13 residues. The germline gives CDR1 SGDLS, CDR2 YYNGEE. As DNA, the CDR3 is TGTGCCAGCAGCACCGGGACGGTGGGGGTTCAGTACTTC. Protein: CASSTGTVGVQYF.

This clone is deemed medium-sized. V is TRBV28 and J is TRBJ2-3; D possibly uses TRBD1 or TRBD2 (7 bases each). The CDR3 length is 16 residues. V lost 5 bases and J lost 4, with 19 bases in between. Germline V lookup: CDR1 MDHEN, CDR2 SYDVKM. CDR3 DNA sequence: TGTGCCAGCAGTCTTTCCAGGGGGGGGGCCGCAGATACGCAGTATTTT. This translates into CASSLSRGGAADTQYF.

This clone has a handful of counts. The chain joins TRBV28 to TRBJ1-2; maybe TRBD1 (6 bases). Trimming shortened V by 7 bases and J by 6 bases, and 18 bases separated the two germline ends. Germline V gives CDR1 MDHEN, CDR2 SYDVKM. The CDR3 has 14 residues. The CDR3 DNA is TGTGCCAGCAACGACCCAGGGGATGAGGATGGCTACACCTTC. Translated: CASNDPGDEDGYTF.

Relative to its sample, this clone is medium-sized. This chain's CDR3 is CAWSGWDTGSEKLFF. In DNA, the CDR3 is TGTGCCTGGAGTGGGTGGGACACCGGTTCTGAAAAACTGTTTTTT. V is TRBV30 and J is TRBJ1-4, with TRBD1 as a possible D gene (6 bases). Trimming left V 1 base short and J 7 bases short, with 16 bases between. This CDR3 has 15 residues. Germline assignment: CDR1 GTSNPN and CDR2 SVGIG (reference sequence).

The V and J genes are TRBV9 and TRBJ1-3; D uncertain. Germline V gives CDR1 SGDLS, CDR2 YYNGEE. With 4 bases removed from V and 2 bases from J, the gap between germline ends came to 10 bases. The CDR3 is 14 residues long. In DNA form, the CDR3 reads TGTGCCAGCAGCCAGTCGGGGACTGGAAACACCATATATTTT. It encodes CASSQSGTGNTIYF.

The chain has TRBV10-1 and TRBJ1-1, with D hard to call. V lost 0 bases and J lost 2, with 13 bases in between. This CDR3 has 16 amino acids. Germline CDR1 WNHNN, CDR2 SYGVQD (reference sequence). The CDR3 DNA reads as TGCGCCAGCAGTGAGTCGGTCAGCCCCAACAACACTGAAGCTTTCTTT. Translating gives CASSESVSPNNTEAFF.

This clone was seen a handful of times. The rearrangement uses TRBV6-8 and TRBJ2-5; the match to TRBD1 covers 7 bases. Germline trimming cut 5 bases from V and 5 bases from J; bases unmatched to any gene: 8. The CDR3 is made up of 14 amino acids. CDR1 and CDR2 (germline): MNHGY, SAAAGT. The CDR3 nucleotides read TGTGCCAGCAGTCAATGGGGACAGAGTGAGACCCAGTACTTC. This translates into CASSQWGQSETQYF.

The rearrangement links TRBV19 to TRBJ1-5; the D gene is possibly TRBD1 (6 bases). This CDR3 is 14 amino acids long. The germline V gene has CDR1 LNHDA and CDR2 SQIVND (reference sequence). The V end lost 3 bases, the J end lost 5 bases, and 11 bases lay between the germline ends. The CDR3 is CASSISGEDQPQHF. The CDR3 DNA sequence: TGTGCCAGTAGTATCTCAGGGGAGGATCAGCCCCAGCATTTT.

This clone rates as large (0.1 to 1%). The V gene is TRBV6-8, the J gene TRBJ1-1; D unresolved. The CDR3 is 12 residues long. Trimming took off 2 bases at V and 7 bases at J, with 8 bases between the two ends. Looked up from germline, CDR1 is MNHGY and CDR2 is SAAAGT. The CDR3 sequence: CASSYGRSEAFF. For the CDR3, the DNA is TGTGCCAGCAGTTACGGGCGGAGTGAAGCTTTCTTT.

This clone has a count of ten or more. The chain carries TRBV11-3 and TRBJ2-7, with D perhaps assigned TRBD1 or TRBD2 (6 bases each). The CDR3 is 14 amino acids. V lost 5 bases and J 6 bases, leaving 17 bases between the germline ends. The V gene's germline CDR1 is SGHNT and CDR2 YENEEA. CDR3 bases: TGTGCCAGCAGCATCCCCGGGGGCCGATCCGAGCAGTACTTC. Translated, it gives CASSIPGGRSEQYF.

This clone came up once. The V call is TRBV18, the J call TRBJ2-5; TRBD1 might be the D (5 bases). V was pared by 6 bases and J by 5 bases, with 19 bases between. CDR1 is KGHSH and CDR2 is LQKENI in the germline V gene. The CDR3 runs to 15 residues. The CDR3 DNA sequence: TGTGCCAGCTCTCTGGGCCAGTTGCCAGGGGAGACCCAGTACTTC. Translated: CASSLGQLPGETQYF.

This chain joins TRBV5-1 and TRBJ2-1; D is uncertain. There are 16 residues in the CDR3. The germline V and J ends were trimmed by 4 bases and 0 bases, with 14 bases remaining between them. CDR1 SGHRS and CDR2 YFSETQ come from the germline V gene. The CDR3 sequence: CASSPAGWSSYNEQFF. The CDR3 DNA is TGCGCCAGCAGCCCGGCTGGCTGGAGCTCCTACAATGAGCAGTTCTTC.

This clone showed up just a few times. The chain recombines TRBV28 with TRBJ1-4; D ambiguous. Trimming removed 7 bases at V and 5 bases at J, with 20 bases between. Germline V gene sequence: CDR1 MDHEN, CDR2 SYDVKM. There are 16 residues in the CDR3. The DNA of the CDR3 is TGTGCCAGCACTCTAGGCACTCGACGTCGGAATGAAAAACTGTTTTTT. Residues: CASTLGTRRRNEKLFF.

The table lists this clone with a few counts. This rearrangement joins TRBV28 to TRBJ2-5; the match to TRBD2 covers 13 bases. Germline V CDR1 and CDR2: MDHEN, SYDVKM. The CDR3 sequence is 17 residues long. Losses at the gene ends were 6 bases for V and 0 bases for J; bases not matched to a gene: 7. The CDR3 reads CASRRLAGGPNQETQYF. Written as DNA, the CDR3 is TGTGCCAGCAGACGACTAGCGGGGGGCCCGAACCAAGAGACCCAGTACTTC.

This chain connects TRBV5-1 to TRBJ1-6, with 7 bases lining up with TRBD1. J lost 6 bases, V lost 4 bases, and 7 bases had no gene match. Germline V CDR1 and CDR2: SGHRS, YFSETQ. The CDR3 is 15 residues long. CDR3 in amino acids: CASSRGTDGNSPLHF. The CDR3 DNA reads TGCGCCAGCAGCCGCGGGACAGATGGTAATTCACCCCTCCACTTT.

The genes are TRBV19 and TRBJ1-5, with TRBD1 as a possible D gene (5 bases). V was shortened by 4 bases and J by 2 bases, with 12 bases between the two germline ends. The V gene's germline CDR1 is LNHDA and CDR2 SQIVND (reference sequence). This CDR3 is built from 15 residues. CDR3 nucleotide sequence: TGTGCCAGTAGTAGTGGGACCGTCGGCAATCAGCCCCAGCATTTT. This sequence encodes CASSSGTVGNQPQHF.

This clone appeared many times. The genes are TRBV9 and TRBJ1-1; tentative D call: TRBD1 (6 bases). The germline CDR1 and CDR2 sequences are SGDLS and YYNGEE. The CDR3 sequence is 15 residues long. Trimming removed 4 bases at V and 0 bases at J, with 13 bases between. The CDR3 coding sequence is TGTGCCAGCAGCTTAGGGGGTCCGTTGAACACTGAAGCTTTCTTT. Protein: CASSLGGPLNTEAFF.

By share, this clone ranks as medium-sized. The rearrangement uses TRBV6-8 and TRBJ2-1, with D tentatively TRBD2 (6 bases). This CDR3 is 15 amino acids long. Between the trimmed V and J ends, which lost 5 bases and 4 bases, there was a span of 15 bases. Germline V lookup: CDR1 MNHGY, CDR2 SAAAGT. The CDR3 DNA follows: TGTGCCAGCAGTGATGGCGGGGCACCGTACAATGAGCAGTTCTTC. Its translation: CASSDGGAPYNEQFF.

This clone was detected many times. The rearrangement joins TRBV11-3 to TRBJ2-2; 9 bases map to TRBD1. This CDR3 has 17 amino acids. The germline CDR1 and CDR2 sequences are SGHNT and YENEEA. Trimming at V came to 4 bases and at J to 5 bases, leaving 11 bases not matched to a gene. Here the CDR3 DNA reads TGTGCCAGCAGCTCTCGCCGGGACAGGGTGGTAACCGGGGAGCTGTTTTTT. Amino acids: CASSSRRDRVVTGELFF.